Sequencing of this T cell receptor beta chain was carried out in a study of control samples from healthy donors and cancer patients. Measured with immunoSEQ multiplex PCR; TCRdb has only the in-frame clones, and not every one. The sample holds around 150,000 clones; about 91% are singletons and the top ten take about 1.7%. The source material was blood. The clonotype was recovered from a young man in good health.

This CDR3 is CATRPSTGGDSREQYF. CDR3 sequence (DNA): TGTGCCACCCGCCCGAGTACAGGGGGCGATTCGCGCGAGCAGTACTTC. The chain is built from TRBV10-3 and TRBJ2-7; 9 bases map to TRBD1. This CDR3 region has 16 residues. Looked up from germline, CDR1 is ENHRY and CDR2 is SYGVKD. V lost 10 bases and J lost 6; bases outside the gene matches: 19.